A single sample gave rise to the 5 T cell receptor beta chains below, sequenced in a study of technical replicates of blood from a few donors. Produced via immunoSEQ multiplex PCR; TCRdb's table is partial and in-frame only. The sample lists 9,000 to 15,000 clones; 93% were seen once. Input material: PBMCs. Source of these receptors: a human donor in good health.

The rearrangement uses TRBV28 and TRBJ2-5; 8 nucleotides agree with TRBD1. Germline V gives CDR1 MDHEN, CDR2 SYDVKM. The CDR3 is made up of 15 amino acids. After removal of 5 bases from V and 2 bases from J, the junction contained 7 bases not matched to a gene. The DNA of the CDR3 is TGTGCCAGCAGTCTCGGACAGGGTGGTCAAGAGACCCAGTACTTC. This sequence encodes CASSLGQGGQETQYF.

The V call is TRBV7-8, the J call TRBJ2-2, with 8 bases matching TRBD1. The ends lost 5 bases at V and 5 bases at J; junction bases unmatched: 13. The germline V gene has CDR1 SGHVS and CDR2 FQNEAQ. This CDR3 spans 17 amino acids. The CDR3 DNA sequence: TGTGCCAGCAGCCCCACCCGGACAGGGAGATCGACCGGGGAGCTGTTTTTT. Its protein is CASSPTRTGRSTGELFF.

The chain employs TRBV6-6 and TRBJ1-1; D is perhaps TRBD1 (5 bases). The germline gives CDR1 MNHNY, CDR2 SVGAGI (reference sequence). V dropped 2 bases and J dropped 1 base, with 8 bases sitting between them. This CDR3 region has 14 residues. As DNA, the CDR3 is TGTGCCAGCAGTTACCAGACAGAGAACACTGAAGCTTTCTTT. Translating it yields CASSYQTENTEAFF.

The rearrangement links TRBV19 to TRBJ2-2; unclear D gene. In germline, CDR1 is LNHDA, CDR2 SQIVND (reference sequence). The CDR3 runs to 14 residues. Trimming removed 0 bases from V and 7 bases from J, with 9 bases in between. CDR3 in amino acids: CASSIDELSGELFF. CDR3 nucleotides: TGTGCCAGTAGTATAGATGAGTTGAGCGGGGAGCTGTTTTTT.

This chain links TRBV19 with TRBJ2-6; D is possibly TRBD2 (6 bases). The CDR3 spans 17 residues. The V gene lost 3 bases and the J gene lost 1 base, with 13 bases spanning the gap. The germline V gene has CDR1 LNHDA and CDR2 SQIVND (reference sequence). This CDR3 reads CASSMRTTGSGANVLTF. Written as DNA, the CDR3 is TGTGCCAGTAGTATGAGGACTACCGGATCTGGGGCCAACGTCCTGACTTTC.